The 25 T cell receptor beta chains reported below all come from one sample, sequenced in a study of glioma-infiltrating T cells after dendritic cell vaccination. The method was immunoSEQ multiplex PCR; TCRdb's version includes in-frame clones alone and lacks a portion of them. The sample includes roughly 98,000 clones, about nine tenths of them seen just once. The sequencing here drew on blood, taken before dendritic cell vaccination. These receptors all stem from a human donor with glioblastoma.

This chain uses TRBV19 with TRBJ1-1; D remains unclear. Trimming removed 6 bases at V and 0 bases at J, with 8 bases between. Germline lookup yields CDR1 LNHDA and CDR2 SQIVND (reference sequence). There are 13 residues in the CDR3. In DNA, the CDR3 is TGTGCCAGTAGCCCCTCTCTGAACACTGAAGCTTTCTTT. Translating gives CASSPSLNTEAFF.

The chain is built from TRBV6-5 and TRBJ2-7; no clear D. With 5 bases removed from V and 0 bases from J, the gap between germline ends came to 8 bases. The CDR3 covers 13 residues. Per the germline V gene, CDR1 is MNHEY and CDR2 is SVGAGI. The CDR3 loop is CASSAGSSYEQYF. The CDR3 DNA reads TGTGCCAGCAGTGCAGGCAGCTCCTACGAGCAGTACTTC.

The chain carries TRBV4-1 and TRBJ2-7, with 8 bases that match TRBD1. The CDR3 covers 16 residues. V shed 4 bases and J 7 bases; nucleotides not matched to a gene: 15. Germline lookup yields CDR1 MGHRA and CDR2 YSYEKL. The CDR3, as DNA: TGCGCCAGCAGCCTTCAAGTTGGGACAGGCTGGATGGAGCAGTACTTC. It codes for CASSLQVGTGWMEQYF.

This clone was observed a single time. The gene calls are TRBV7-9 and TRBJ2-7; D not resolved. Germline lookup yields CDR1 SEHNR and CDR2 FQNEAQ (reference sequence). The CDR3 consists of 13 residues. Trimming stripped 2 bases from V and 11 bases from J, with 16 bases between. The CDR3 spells CASSLTVGTDEYF. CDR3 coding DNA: TGTGCCAGCAGCTTAACTGTCGGTACCGATGAGTACTTC.

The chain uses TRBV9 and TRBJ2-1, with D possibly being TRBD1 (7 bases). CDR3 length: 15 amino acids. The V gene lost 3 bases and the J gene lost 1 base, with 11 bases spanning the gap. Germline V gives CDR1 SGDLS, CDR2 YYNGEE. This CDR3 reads CASSGQGGSYNEQFF. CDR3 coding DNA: TGTGCCAGCAGCGGACAGGGAGGTTCCTACAATGAGCAGTTCTTC.

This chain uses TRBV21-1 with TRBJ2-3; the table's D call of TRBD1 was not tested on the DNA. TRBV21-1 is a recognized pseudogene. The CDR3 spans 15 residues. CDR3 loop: CASNQTGARTDTQYF. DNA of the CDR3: TGTGCCAGCAACCAAACAGGGGCCCGCACAGATACGCAGTATTTT.

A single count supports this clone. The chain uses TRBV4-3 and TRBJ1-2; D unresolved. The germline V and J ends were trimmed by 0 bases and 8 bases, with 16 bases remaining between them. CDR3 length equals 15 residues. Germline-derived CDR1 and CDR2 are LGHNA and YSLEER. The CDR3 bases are TGCGCCAGCAGCCAAGATATGTGGGAGAGCCTGGGCTACACCTTC. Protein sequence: CASSQDMWESLGYTF.

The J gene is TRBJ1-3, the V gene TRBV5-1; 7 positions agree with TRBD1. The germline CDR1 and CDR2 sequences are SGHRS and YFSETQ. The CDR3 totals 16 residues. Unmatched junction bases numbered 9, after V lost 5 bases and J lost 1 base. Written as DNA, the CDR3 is TGCGCCAGCAGTCCGACCGTACAGGGGTCTGGAAACACCATATATTTT. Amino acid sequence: CASSPTVQGSGNTIYF.

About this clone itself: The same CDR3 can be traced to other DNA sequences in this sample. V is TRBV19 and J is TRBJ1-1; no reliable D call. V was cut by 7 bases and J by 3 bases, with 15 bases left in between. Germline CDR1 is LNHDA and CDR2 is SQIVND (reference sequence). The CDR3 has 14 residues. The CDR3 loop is CASTPRRRDTEAFF. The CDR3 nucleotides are TGTGCCAGTACCCCCCGGCGGAGGGACACTGAAGCTTTCTTT.

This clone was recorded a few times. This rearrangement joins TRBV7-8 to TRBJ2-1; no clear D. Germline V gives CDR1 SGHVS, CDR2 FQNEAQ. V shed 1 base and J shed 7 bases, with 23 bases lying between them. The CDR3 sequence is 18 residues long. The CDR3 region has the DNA TGTGCCAGCAGCTTAGGGCCGCAACAAGGTGGAGTGCGGAATGAGCAGTTCTTC. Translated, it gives CASSLGPQQGGVRNEQFF.

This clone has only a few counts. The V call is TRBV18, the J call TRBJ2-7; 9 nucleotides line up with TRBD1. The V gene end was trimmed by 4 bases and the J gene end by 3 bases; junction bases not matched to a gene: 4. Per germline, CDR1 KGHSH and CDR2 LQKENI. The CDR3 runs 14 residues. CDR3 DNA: TGTGCCAGCTCACTACGACAGGGGGTCTACGAGCAGTACTTC. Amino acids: CASSLRQGVYEQYF.

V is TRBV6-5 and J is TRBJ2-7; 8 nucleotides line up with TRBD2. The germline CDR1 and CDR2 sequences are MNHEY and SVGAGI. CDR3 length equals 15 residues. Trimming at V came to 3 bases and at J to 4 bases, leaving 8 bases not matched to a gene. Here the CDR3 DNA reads TGTGCCAGCAGTTATAAGCGGGAGCTCACTTACGAGCAGTACTTC. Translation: CASSYKRELTYEQYF.

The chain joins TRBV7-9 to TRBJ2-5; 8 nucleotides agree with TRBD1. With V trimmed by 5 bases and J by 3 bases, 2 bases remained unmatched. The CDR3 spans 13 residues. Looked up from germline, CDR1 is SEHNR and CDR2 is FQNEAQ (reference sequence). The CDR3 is CASSPTGEETQYF. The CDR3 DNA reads TGTGCCAGCAGCCCGACAGGGGAAGAGACCCAGTACTTC. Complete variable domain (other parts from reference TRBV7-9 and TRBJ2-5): DTGVSQNPRHKITKRGQNVTFRCDPISEHNRLYWYRQTLGQGPEFLTYFQNEAQLEKSRLLSDRFSAERPKGSFSTLEIQRTEQGDSAMYLCASSPTGEETQYFGPGTRLLVL.

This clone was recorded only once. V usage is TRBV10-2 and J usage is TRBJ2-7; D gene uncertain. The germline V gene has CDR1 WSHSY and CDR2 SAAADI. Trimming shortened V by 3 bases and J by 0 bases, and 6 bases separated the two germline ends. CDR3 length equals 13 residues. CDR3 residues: CASSDPSSYEQYF. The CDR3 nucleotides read TGCGCCAGCAGTGACCCGAGCTCCTACGAGCAGTACTTC.

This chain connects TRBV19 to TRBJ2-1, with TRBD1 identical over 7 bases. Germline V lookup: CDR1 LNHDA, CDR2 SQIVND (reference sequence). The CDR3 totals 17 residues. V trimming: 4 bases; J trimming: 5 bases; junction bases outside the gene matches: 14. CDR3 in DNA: TGTGCCAGTAGTACCCTCATGACAGGGATCTCTCACAATGAGCAGTTCTTC. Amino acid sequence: CASSTLMTGISHNEQFF.

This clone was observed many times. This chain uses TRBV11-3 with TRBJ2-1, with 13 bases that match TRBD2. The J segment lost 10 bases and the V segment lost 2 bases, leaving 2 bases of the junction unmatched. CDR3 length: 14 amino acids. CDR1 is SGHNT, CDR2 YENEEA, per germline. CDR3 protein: CASSLRLAGGEQFF. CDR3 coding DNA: TGTGCCAGCAGCTTAAGACTAGCGGGAGGCGAGCAGTTCTTC.

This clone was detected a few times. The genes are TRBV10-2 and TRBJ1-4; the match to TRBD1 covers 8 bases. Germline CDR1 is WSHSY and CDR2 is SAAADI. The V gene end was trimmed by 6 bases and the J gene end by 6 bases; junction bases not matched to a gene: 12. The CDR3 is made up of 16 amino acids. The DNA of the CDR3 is TGCGCCAGCAGCGATCCTTCCGGGACAGGCTATGAAAAACTGTTTTTT. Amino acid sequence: CASSDPSGTGYEKLFF.

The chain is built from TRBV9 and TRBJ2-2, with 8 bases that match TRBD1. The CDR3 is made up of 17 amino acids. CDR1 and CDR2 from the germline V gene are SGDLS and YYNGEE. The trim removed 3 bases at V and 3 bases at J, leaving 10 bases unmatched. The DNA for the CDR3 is TGTGCCAGCAGCGGGGGACAGGTGGAGACTGACACCGGGGAGCTGTTTTTT. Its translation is CASSGGQVETDTGELFF.

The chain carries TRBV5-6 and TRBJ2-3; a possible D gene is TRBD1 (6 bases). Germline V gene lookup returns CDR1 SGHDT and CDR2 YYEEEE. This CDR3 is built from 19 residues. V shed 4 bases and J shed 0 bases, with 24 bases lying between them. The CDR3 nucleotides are TGTGCCAGCAGCCTCTCCCGACTACGTCAGGGGCCTAGCACAGATACGCAGTATTTT. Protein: CASSLSRLRQGPSTDTQYF.

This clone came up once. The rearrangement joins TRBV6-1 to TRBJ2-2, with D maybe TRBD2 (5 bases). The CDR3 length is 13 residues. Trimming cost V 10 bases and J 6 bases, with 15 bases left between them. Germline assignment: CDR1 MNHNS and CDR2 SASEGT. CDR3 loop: CAIDPSGAGELFF. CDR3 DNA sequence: TGTGCCATCGACCCCTCCGGGGCCGGGGAGCTGTTTTTT.

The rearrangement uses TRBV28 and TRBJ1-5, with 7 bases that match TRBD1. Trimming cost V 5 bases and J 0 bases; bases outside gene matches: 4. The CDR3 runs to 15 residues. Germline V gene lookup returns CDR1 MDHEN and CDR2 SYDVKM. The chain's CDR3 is CASSQTGYSNQPQHF. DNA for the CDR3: TGTGCCAGCAGTCAGACAGGGTATAGCAATCAGCCCCAGCATTTT. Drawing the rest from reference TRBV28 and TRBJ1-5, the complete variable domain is DVKVTQSSRYLVKRTGEKVFLECVQDMDHENMFWYRQDPGLGLRLIYFSYDVKMKEKGDIPEGYSVSREKKERFSLILESASTNQTSMYLCASSQTGYSNQPQHFGDGTRLSIL.

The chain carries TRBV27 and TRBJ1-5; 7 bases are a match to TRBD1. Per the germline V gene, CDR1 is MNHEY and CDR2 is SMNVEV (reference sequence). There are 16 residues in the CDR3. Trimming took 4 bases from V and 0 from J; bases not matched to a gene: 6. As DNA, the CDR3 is TGTGCCAGCAGTTCCGGGACAGACTATAGCAATCAGCCCCAGCATTTT. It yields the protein CASSSGTDYSNQPQHF.

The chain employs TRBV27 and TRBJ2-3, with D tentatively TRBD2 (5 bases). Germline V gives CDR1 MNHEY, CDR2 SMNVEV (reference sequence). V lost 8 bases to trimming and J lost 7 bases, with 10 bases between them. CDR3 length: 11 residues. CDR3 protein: CASSPGNTQYF. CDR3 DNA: TGTGCCAGCTCCCCGGGGAATACGCAGTATTTT.

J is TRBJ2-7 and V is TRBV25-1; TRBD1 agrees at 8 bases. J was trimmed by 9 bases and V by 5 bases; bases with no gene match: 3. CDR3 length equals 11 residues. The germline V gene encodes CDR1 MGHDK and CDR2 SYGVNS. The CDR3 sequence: CASSKGTGQYF. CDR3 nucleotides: TGTGCCAGCAGTAAAGGGACAGGGCAGTACTTC.

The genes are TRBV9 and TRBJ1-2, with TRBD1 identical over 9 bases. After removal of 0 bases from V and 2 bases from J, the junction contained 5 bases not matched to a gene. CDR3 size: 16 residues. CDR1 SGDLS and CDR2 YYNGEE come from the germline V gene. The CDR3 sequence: CASSVAEGQGNYGYTF. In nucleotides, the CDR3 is TGTGCCAGCAGCGTAGCTGAAGGACAGGGGAACTATGGCTACACCTTC.